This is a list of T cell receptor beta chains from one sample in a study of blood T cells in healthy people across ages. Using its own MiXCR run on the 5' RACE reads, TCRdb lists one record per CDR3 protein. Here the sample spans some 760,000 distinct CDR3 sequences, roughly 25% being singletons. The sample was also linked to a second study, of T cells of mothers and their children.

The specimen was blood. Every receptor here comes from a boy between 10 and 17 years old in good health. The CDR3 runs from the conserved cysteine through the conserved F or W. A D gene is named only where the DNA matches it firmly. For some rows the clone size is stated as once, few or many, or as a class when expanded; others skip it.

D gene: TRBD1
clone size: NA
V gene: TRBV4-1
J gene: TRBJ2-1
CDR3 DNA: TGCGCCAGCAGCCCCAGGGTAGGGACAGGGGAATTCAATGAGCAGTTCTTC
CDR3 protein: CASSPRVGTGEFNEQFF

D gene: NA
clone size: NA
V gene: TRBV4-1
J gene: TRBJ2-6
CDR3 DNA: TGCGCCAGCAGCCAAGATTCAGGGTTCTTCTCTGGGGCCAACGTCCTGACTTTC
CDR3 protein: CASSQDSGFFSGANVLTF

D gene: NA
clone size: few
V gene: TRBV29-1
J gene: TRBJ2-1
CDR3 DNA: TGCAGCGTTACCCAGGGAGGTCGAGGCAATGAGCAGTTCTTC
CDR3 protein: CSVTQGGRGNEQFF

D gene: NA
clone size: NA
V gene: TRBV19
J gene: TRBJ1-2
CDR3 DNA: TGTGCCAGTAGCGCAGGGGCAGTAGGCTATGGCTACACCTTC
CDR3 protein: CASSAGAVGYGYTF

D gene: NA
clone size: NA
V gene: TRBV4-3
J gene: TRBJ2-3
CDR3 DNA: TGCGCCAGCAGCCAAGAAGGCTATAAGACAGATACGCAGTATTTT
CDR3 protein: CASSQEGYKTDTQYF

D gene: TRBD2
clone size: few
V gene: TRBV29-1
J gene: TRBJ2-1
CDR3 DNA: TGCAGCGTTGATGGCGGGAGGATAAGCTACAATGGGCAGTTCTTC
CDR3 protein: CSVDGGRISYNGQFF

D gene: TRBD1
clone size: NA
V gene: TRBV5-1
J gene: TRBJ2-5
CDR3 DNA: TGCGCCAGCAGCTTATATCAGGGGGCGAATGAGCAGTACTTC
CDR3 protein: CASSLYQGANEQYF

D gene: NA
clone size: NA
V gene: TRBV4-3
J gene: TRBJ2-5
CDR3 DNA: TGCGCCAGCAGCCAAGAGCGCACAGAGACCCAGTACTTC
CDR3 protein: CASSQERTETQYF

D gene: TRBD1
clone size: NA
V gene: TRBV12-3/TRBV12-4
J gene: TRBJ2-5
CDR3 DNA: TGTGCCAGCAGATCAACAGGGGTCGGGGAGACCCAGTACTTC
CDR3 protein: CASRSTGVGETQYF

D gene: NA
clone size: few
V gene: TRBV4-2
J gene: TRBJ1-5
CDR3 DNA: TGTGCCAGCAGCCATACGAGTGAGGGCAATCAGCCCCAGCATTTT
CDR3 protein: CASSHTSEGNQPQHF

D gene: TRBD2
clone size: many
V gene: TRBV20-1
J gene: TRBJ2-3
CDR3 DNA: TGCAGTGCTCAGCGGGGGGGCCGAACAGATACGCAGTATTTT
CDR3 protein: CSAQRGGRTDTQYF

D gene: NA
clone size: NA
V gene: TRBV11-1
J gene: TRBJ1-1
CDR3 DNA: TGTGCCAGCAGCCTAGGCAGCGCTGAAGCTTTCTTT
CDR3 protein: CASSLGSAEAFF

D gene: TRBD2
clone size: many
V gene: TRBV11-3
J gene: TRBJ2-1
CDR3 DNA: TGTGCCAGCAGCCCCCGGGAGGCCCCCGATGAGCAGTTCTTC
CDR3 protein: CASSPREAPDEQFF

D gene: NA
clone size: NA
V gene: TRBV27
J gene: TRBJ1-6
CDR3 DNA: TGTGCCAGCAGTTTAGACAGGTTTGGGTATAATTCACCCCTCCACTTT
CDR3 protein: CASSLDRFGYNSPLHF

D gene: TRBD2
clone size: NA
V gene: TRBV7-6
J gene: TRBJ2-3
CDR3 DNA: TGTGCCAGCAGCTCAACCGTCACTAGCGGGGGAGAGACAGATACGCAGTATTTT
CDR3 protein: CASSSTVTSGGETDTQYF

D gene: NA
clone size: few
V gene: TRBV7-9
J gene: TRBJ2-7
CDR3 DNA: TGTGCCAGCAGCTCTCGGGACATCGGACCCTACGAGCAGTACTTC
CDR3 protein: CASSSRDIGPYEQYF

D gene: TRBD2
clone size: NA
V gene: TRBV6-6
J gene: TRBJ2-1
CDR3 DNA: TGTGCCAGCAGTCCCTCTCGGGGACTAGCTTACAATGAGCAGTTCTTC
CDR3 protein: CASSPSRGLAYNEQFF

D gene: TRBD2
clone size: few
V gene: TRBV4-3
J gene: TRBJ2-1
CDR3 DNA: TGCGCCAGCAGCCAAGATCGGCTAGCGGGGGGGTCAGGCTACAATGAGCAGTTCTTC
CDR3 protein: CASSQDRLAGGSGYNEQFF

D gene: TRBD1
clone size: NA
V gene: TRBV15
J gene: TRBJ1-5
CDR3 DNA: TGTGCCACCAGCAGAGACAGGGGGCAGATTCAGCCCCAGCATTTT
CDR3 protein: CATSRDRGQIQPQHF

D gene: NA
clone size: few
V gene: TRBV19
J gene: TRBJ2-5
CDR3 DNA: TGTGCCAGTAGTATAGGGGCGACACGACAAGAGACCCAGTACTTC
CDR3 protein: CASSIGATRQETQYF

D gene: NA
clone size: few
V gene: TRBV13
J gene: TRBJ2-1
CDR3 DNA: TGTGCCAGCAGCTCGACCGGGACCAGAGGAACAAGTGAGCAGTTCTTC
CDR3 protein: CASSSTGTRGTSEQFF

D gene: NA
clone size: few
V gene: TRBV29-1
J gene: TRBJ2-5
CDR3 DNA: TGCAGCGTTGAAGCTTGGTCGGGAAGGTTCCAAGAGACCCAGTACTTC
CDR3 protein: CSVEAWSGRFQETQYF

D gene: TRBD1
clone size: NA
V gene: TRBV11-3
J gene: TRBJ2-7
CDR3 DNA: TGTGCCAGCAGCTTAGGGACAGGCCTTATCTACGAGCAGTACTTC
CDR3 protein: CASSLGTGLIYEQYF

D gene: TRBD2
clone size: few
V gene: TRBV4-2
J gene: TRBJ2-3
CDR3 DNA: TGTGCCAGCAGCCAAGGACTAGCGGGAGAACAAGATACGCAGTATTTT
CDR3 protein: CASSQGLAGEQDTQYF

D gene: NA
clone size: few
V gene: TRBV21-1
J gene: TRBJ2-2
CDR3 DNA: TGTGCCAGCAGCAAAGGGCCGGGGGCGGGCACCGGGGAGCTGTTTTTT
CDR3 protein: CASSKGPGAGTGELFF

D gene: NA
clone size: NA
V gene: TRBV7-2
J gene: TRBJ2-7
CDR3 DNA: TGTGCCAGCAGCTTAGACTTGGCTAGTCCCTACGAGCAGTACTTC
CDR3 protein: CASSLDLASPYEQYF

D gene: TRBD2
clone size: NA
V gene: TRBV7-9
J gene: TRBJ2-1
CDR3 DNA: TGTGCCAGCAGCTTGACGACTAGCGGCAATGAGCAGTTCTTC
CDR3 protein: CASSLTTSGNEQFF

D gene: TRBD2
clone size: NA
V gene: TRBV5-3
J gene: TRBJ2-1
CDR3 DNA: TGTGCCAGAAGCTTGGCGGGACTAGCGGGGGTGAAGATCTCCTACAATGAGCAGTTCTTC
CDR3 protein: CARSLAGLAGVKISYNEQFF

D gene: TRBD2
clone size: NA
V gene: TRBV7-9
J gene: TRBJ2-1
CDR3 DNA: TGTGCCAGCAGCTCGAAGACTAGCGGGAGGGCCGGTGAGCAGTTCTTC
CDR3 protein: CASSSKTSGRAGEQFF

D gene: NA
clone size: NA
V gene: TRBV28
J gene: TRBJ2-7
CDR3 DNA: TGTGCCAGCACGGGGGTTTCCTACGAGCAGTACTTC
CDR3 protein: CASTGVSYEQYF

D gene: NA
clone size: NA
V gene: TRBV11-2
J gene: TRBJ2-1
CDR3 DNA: TGTGCCAGCGCCCGATTCTACACCTACAATGAGCAGTTCTTC
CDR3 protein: CASARFYTYNEQFF

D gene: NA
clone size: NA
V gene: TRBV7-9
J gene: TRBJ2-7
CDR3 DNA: TGTGCCAGCAGCCCTCTTCCTCTGAACGAGCAGTACTTC
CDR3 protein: CASSPLPLNEQYF

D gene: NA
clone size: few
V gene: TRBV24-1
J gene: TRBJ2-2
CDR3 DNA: TGTGCCACCAGTGGGAGGACAACCACCGGGGAGCTGTTTTTT
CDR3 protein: CATSGRTTTGELFF

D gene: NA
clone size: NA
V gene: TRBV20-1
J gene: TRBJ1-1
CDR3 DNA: TGCAGTGCTAGGGGGGGGTACAACACTGAAGCTTTCTTT
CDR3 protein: CSARGGYNTEAFF

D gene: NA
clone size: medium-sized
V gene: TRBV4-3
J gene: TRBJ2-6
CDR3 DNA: TGCGCCAGCAGCCAAGAGTCCGGTACTGGGGCCAACGTCCTGACTTTC
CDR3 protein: CASSQESGTGANVLTF

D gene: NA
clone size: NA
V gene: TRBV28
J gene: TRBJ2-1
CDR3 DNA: TGTGCCAGCATTCGGGGTTCTAGTCCCTCCTACAATGAGCAGTTCTTC
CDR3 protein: CASIRGSSPSYNEQFF

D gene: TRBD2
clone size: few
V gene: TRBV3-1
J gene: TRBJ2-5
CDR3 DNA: TGTGCCAGCAGCTATGGGACTAGCGGGGACGAGACCCGGTACTTC
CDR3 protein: CASSYGTSGDETRYF

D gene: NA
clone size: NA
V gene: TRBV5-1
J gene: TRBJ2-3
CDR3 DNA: TGCGCCAGCAGCTTCGGAAATAAAAACAAGAGGATAGATACGCAGTATTTT
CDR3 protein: CASSFGNKNKRIDTQYF

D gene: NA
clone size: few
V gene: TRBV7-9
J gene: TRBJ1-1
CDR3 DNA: TGTGCCAGCAGCTGGAACAGGATCGATTGGGGGACTGAAGCTTTCTTT
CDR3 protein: CASSWNRIDWGTEAFF

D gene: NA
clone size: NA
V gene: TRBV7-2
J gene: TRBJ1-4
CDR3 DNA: TGTGCCAGCAGCTCTAACCCAGCTGCAACTAATGAAAAACTGTTTTTT
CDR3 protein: CASSSNPAATNEKLFF